The 2 T cell receptor beta chains below were found in one sample sequenced in a study of blood T cell repertoires in COVID-19. TCRdb's copy holds only in-frame clones and misses some; the assay was immunoSEQ multiplex PCR. Of around 130,000 clones listed, about four fifths are singletons. Sequenced material: peripheral blood. These receptor sequences come from a man aged 35-49 years with active or convalescent COVID-19.

The chain recombines TRBV6-5 with TRBJ2-5; 9 bases agree with TRBD2. The CDR3 covers 16 residues. J lost 1 base, V lost 0 bases, and 3 bases had no gene match. The germline V gene encodes CDR1 MNHEY and CDR2 SVGAGI. The CDR3 sequence: CASSYSSAGGQETQYF. The DNA of the CDR3 is TGTGCCAGCAGTTACTCGTCAGCGGGGGGCCAAGAGACCCAGTACTTC.

The chain carries TRBV19 and TRBJ1-2; 9 bases fit TRBD1. The CDR3 loop spans 18 amino acids. The V gene's germline CDR1 is LNHDA and CDR2 SQIVND (reference sequence). With V trimmed by 6 bases and J by 1 base, 15 bases remained unmatched. Here the CDR3 DNA reads TGTGCCAGTAGCTTGGCCGGGACAGGGAGCGCTTTTAACTATGGCTACACCTTC. Amino acid sequence: CASSLAGTGSAFNYGYTF.